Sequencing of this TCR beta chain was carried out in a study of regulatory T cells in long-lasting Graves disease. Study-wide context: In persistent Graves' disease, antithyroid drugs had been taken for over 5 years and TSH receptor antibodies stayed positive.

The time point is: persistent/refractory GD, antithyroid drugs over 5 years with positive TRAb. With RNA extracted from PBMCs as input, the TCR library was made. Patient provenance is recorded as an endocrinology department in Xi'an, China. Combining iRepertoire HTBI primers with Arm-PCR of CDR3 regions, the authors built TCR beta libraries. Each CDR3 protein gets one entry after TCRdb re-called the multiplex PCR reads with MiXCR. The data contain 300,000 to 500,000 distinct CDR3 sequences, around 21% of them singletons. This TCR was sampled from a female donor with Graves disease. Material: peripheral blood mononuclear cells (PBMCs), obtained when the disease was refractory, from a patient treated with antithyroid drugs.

The chain's CDR3 is CSVVAGGRIYGYTF. CDR3 DNA sequence: TGCAGCGTGGTCGCGGGGGGGCGCATCTATGGCTACACCTTC. The chain uses TRBV29-1 and TRBJ1-2; D may be TRBD1 (6 bases). CDR1 and CDR2 (germline): SQVTM, ANQGSEA. V lost 6 bases and J 4 bases, leaving 18 bases between the germline ends. There are 14 residues in the CDR3.